The 26 T cell receptor beta chains reported below all come from one sample, sequenced in a study of blood T cell repertoires in COVID-19. TCRdb keeps only in-frame clones here, not all; method: immunoSEQ multiplex PCR. The data show about 180,000 clones, 80% to 90% seen once. The sequenced sample was peripheral blood. The receptor set was obtained from a man aged 18 to 30 who had recovered from COVID-19.

The chain links TRBV11-2 to TRBJ2-1; TRBD2 matches 14 bases. This CDR3 comprises 16 residues. In germline, CDR1 is SGHAT, CDR2 FQNNGV. Trimming cost V 5 bases and J 10 bases; bases outside gene matches: 10. The CDR3 DNA reads as TGTGCCAGCAGCCCCCGACTAGCGGGAGGGCCGAGGGAGCAGTTCTTC. Its protein product is CASSPRLAGGPREQFF. The variable domain in full, completed from reference TRBV11-2 and TRBJ2-1, reads EAGVAQSPRYKIIEKRQSVAFWCNPISGHATLYWYQQILGQGPKLLIQFQNNGVVDDSQLPKDRFSAERLKGVDSTLKIQPAKLEDSAVYLCASSPRLAGGPREQFFGPGTRLTVL.

The chain couples TRBV4-3 to TRBJ2-6, with a weak D call TRBD2 (5 bases). The germline V gene has CDR1 LGHNA and CDR2 YSLEER. This CDR3 contains 17 residues. V was pared by 2 bases and J by 0 bases, with 11 bases between. This chain's CDR3 is CASSQSGLPSGANVLTF. The CDR3 nucleotides are TGCGCCAGCAGCCAATCAGGACTCCCCTCTGGGGCCAACGTCCTGACTTTC.

The rearrangement joins TRBV6-5 to TRBJ2-7, with 10 bases aligning to TRBD1. Germline CDR1 MNHEY, CDR2 SVGAGI. The CDR3 is made up of 14 amino acids. V lost 6 bases, J lost 5 bases, and 7 bases stayed unmatched. The CDR3, as DNA: TGTGCCAGCAGCCTGGGACAGGGGAGGAACGAGCAGTACTTC. Its translation is CASSLGQGRNEQYF.

CDR3 loop: CASSPRQGGHTIYF. The CDR3 bases are TGTGCCAGCAGCCCTCGACAGGGAGGACACACCATATATTTT. The chain combines TRBV14 with TRBJ1-3; 7 bases are shared with TRBD1. J lost 8 bases, V lost 4 bases, and 8 bases had no gene match. This CDR3 has 14 residues. Germline values: CDR1 SGHDN, CDR2 FVKESK.

The rearrangement joins TRBV6-5 to TRBJ2-7, with 10 bases lining up with TRBD1. From germline, CDR1 is MNHEY and CDR2 SVGAGI. V was clipped by 6 bases and J by 6 bases; unmatched bases: 11. The CDR3 length is 15 residues. The CDR3 nucleotides are TGTGCCAGCAGCCGCCCGGGACAGGGGCCGCGCGAGCAGTACTTC. Its protein is CASSRPGQGPREQYF.

This clone has more than one count but fewer than ten. This rearrangement joins TRBV10-3 to TRBJ1-3; D unclear. The CDR3 covers 16 residues. In germline, CDR1 is ENHRY, CDR2 SYGVKD. The V and J ends lost 0 bases and 0 bases respectively, with 9 bases between them. CDR3 nucleotides: TGTGCCATCAGTGAGTCCCACCAGTCCTCTGGAAACACCATATATTTT. Translating it yields CAISESHQSSGNTIYF.

The chain recombines TRBV6-5 with TRBJ2-3; 7 bases match TRBD1. V dropped 0 bases and J dropped 4; count of bases not matched to a gene: 4. Germline CDR1 is MNHEY and CDR2 is SVGAGI. The CDR3 contains 15 residues. CDR3 DNA: TGTGCCAGCAGTTACTCGAACCAGGGGGCAGATACGCAGTATTTT. Translation gives CASSYSNQGADTQYF.

The gene calls are TRBV2 and TRBJ1-1; 7 nucleotides align to TRBD1. Germline V gene sequence: CDR1 SNHLY, CDR2 FYNNEI. With 3 bases clipped from V and 0 bases from J, the junction kept 4 bases outside the gene matches. CDR3 size: 15 residues. The CDR3 loop is CASSEVGQLNTEAFF. CDR3 in DNA: TGTGCCAGCAGTGAGGTGGGACAGCTGAACACTGAAGCTTTCTTT.

The chain employs TRBV6-4 and TRBJ2-2, with D maybe TRBD2 (6 bases). The CDR3 has 13 amino acids. V lost 1 base to trimming and J lost 6 bases, with 6 bases between them. From germline, CDR1 is MRHNA and CDR2 SNTAGT. The CDR3 DNA sequence: TGTGCCAGCAGTGACTGGGGGGCCGGGGAGCTGTTTTTT. Translating gives CASSDWGAGELFF.

This chain links TRBV5-5 with TRBJ2-7; D unclear. Trimming took 4 bases from V and 2 from J, leaving 4 bases between them. The CDR3 totals 11 residues. The germline V gene has CDR1 SGHKS and CDR2 YYEKEE (reference sequence). The CDR3 nucleotides are TGTGCCAGCAGCATCGCCTACGAGCAGTACTTC. Its translation: CASSIAYEQYF.

The chain combines TRBV4-3 with TRBJ1-5; 8 bases line up with TRBD1. CDR3 length: 14 residues. Germline trimming cut 4 bases from V and 6 bases from J; bases unmatched to any gene: 5. Germline V gives CDR1 LGHNA, CDR2 YSLEER. CDR3 in amino acids: CASSRGQGGQPQHF. In DNA, the CDR3 is TGCGCCAGCAGCCGAGGACAGGGAGGTCAGCCCCAGCATTTT.

The chain couples TRBV6-4 to TRBJ2-1, with 11 bases identical to TRBD2. The CDR3 consists of 15 residues. CDR1 MRHNA and CDR2 SNTAGT come from the germline V gene. V lost 4 bases, J lost 9 bases, and 8 bases stayed unmatched. The CDR3 nucleotides read TGTGCCAGCAGTGGGACTAGCGGGCTAGGCGGTGAGCAGTTCTTC. It translates to CASSGTSGLGGEQFF.

The chain combines TRBV30 with TRBJ1-4; 7 positions match TRBD1. Trimming took 1 base from V and 7 from J; bases not matched to a gene: 6. CDR1 is GTSNPN, CDR2 SVGIG, per germline (reference sequence). This CDR3 contains 14 residues. The CDR3 bases are TGTGCCTGGAGTGGTGACAGGGAGGTTGAAAAACTGTTTTTT. Translation gives CAWSGDREVEKLFF. Combining the CDR3 with reference TRBV30 and TRBJ1-4 gives the whole variable domain SQTIHQWPATLVQPVGSPLSLECTVEGTSNPNLYWYRQAAGRGLQLLFYSVGIGQISSEVPQNLSASRPQDRQFILSSKKLLLSDSGFYLCAWSGDREVEKLFFGSGTQLSVL.

This clone was counted only a few times. CDR3 amino acids: CASTGEATEAFF. The CDR3 DNA is TGTGCCAGCACCGGGGAGGCCACTGAAGCTTTCTTT. The chain uses TRBV7-9 and TRBJ1-1; D not certain. V was clipped by 7 bases and J by 4 bases, with 10 bases between them. Germline lookup yields CDR1 SEHNR and CDR2 FQNEAQ (reference sequence). The CDR3 is 12 residues long. The full variable domain, its missing parts supplied by reference TRBV7-9 and TRBJ1-1, is DTGVSQNPRHKITKRGQNVTFRCDPISEHNRLYWYRQTLGQGPEFLTYFQNEAQLEKSRLLSDRFSAERPKGSFSTLEIQRTEQGDSAMYLCASTGEATEAFFGQGTRLTVV.

V usage is TRBV6-2 or TRBV6-3 and J usage is TRBJ1-6; a possible D gene is TRBD1 (5 bases). V was trimmed by 2 bases and J by 4 bases, leaving 12 bases between them. Germline loops: CDR1 MNHEY, CDR2 SVGEGT. CDR3 size: 16 residues. DNA for the CDR3: TGTGCCAGCAGTTACCCTGGACATGGGTATAATTCACCCCTCCACTTT. Encoded protein: CASSYPGHGYNSPLHF.

This chain joins TRBV27 and TRBJ1-2; 8 bases fit TRBD1. CDR3 length equals 16 residues. V dropped 0 bases and J dropped 3; count of bases not matched to a gene: 6. CDR1 is MNHEY and CDR2 is SMNVEV in the germline V gene (reference sequence). The CDR3 here is CASSLSGQGGDYGYTF. CDR3 DNA sequence: TGTGCCAGCAGTTTATCCGGACAGGGTGGGGACTATGGCTACACCTTC.

The chain recombines TRBV2 with TRBJ2-7, with D maybe TRBD2 (5 bases). The V gene's germline CDR1 is SNHLY and CDR2 FYNNEI. The V end was cut by 1 base, the J end by 0 bases, with 10 bases between. The CDR3 is made up of 15 amino acids. The DNA of the CDR3 is TGTGCCAGCAGTGAAGAGGGAGCGCGCTCCTACGAGCAGTACTTC. It yields the protein CASSEEGARSYEQYF.

CDR3: CASRLQGAGETQYF. The CDR3 bases are TGTGCCAGCAGGTTACAAGGGGCAGGGGAGACCCAGTACTTC. The J gene is TRBJ2-5, the V gene TRBV6-5; D might be TRBD1 (5 bases). This CDR3 region has 14 residues. CDR1 MNHEY and CDR2 SVGAGI come from the germline V gene. The V end lost 6 bases, the J end lost 5 bases, and 16 bases lay between the germline ends.

The J gene is TRBJ2-5, the V gene TRBV28; a weak D match, TRBD2 (6 bases). This CDR3 is built from 14 residues. The germline gives CDR1 MDHEN, CDR2 SYDVKM. Trimming shortened V by 2 bases and J by 4 bases, and 11 bases separated the two germline ends. This CDR3 reads CASSLRAGGETQYF. CDR3 bases: TGTGCCAGCAGTTTAAGGGCCGGGGGAGAGACCCAGTACTTC.

The V gene is TRBV14, the J gene TRBJ2-2, with TRBD2 as a possible D gene (5 bases). V was shortened by 2 bases and J by 3 bases, with 16 bases between the two germline ends. The CDR3 is 17 residues long. Germline CDR1 reads SGHDN; CDR2 reads FVKESK. This chain's CDR3 is CASSQRVLALDTGELFF. The CDR3 DNA is TGTGCCAGCAGCCAAAGAGTCCTAGCACTTGACACCGGGGAGCTGTTTTTT. The whole variable domain, filled in from reference TRBV14 and TRBJ2-2, reads EAGVTQFPSHSVIEKGQTVTLRCDPISGHDNLYWYRRVMGKEIKFLLHFVKESKQDESGMPNNRFLAERTGGTYSTLKVQPAELEDSGVYFCASSQRVLALDTGELFFGEGSRLTVL.

The gene calls are TRBV10-2 and TRBJ1-5; possible D gene TRBD1, 5 bases. The ends were cut back, 0 bases at V and 6 bases at J, with 9 bases in the middle. This CDR3 has 14 residues. CDR1 and CDR2 (germline): WSHSY, SAAADI. In nucleotides, the CDR3 is TGCGCCAGCAGTGAGTCAGGGGTAGGTCAGCCCCAGCATTTT. As protein: CASSESGVGQPQHF.

The chain couples TRBV2 to TRBJ2-1; TRBD2 matches 10 bases. The CDR3 spans 15 residues. J gave up 2 bases and V 7 bases, and 5 bases lay outside the gene matches. Germline CDR1 is SNHLY and CDR2 is FYNNEI. The DNA of the CDR3 is TGTGCCAGCACTCGAGGACTAGCGGCCTACAATGAGCAGTTCTTC. Amino acids: CASTRGLAAYNEQFF.

The chain has TRBV7-9 and TRBJ1-1; 10 nucleotides agree with TRBD1. CDR3 length: 16 amino acids. Trimming cost V 3 bases and J 5 bases; bases outside gene matches: 9. Germline V gene data show CDR1 as SEHNR and CDR2 as FQNEAQ (reference sequence). The DNA for the CDR3 is TGTGCCAGCAGCTTGATGGGGACAGGGGTGGAGACTGAAGCTTTCTTT. Translated, it gives CASSLMGTGVETEAFF.

The chain combines TRBV28 with TRBJ2-5; 8 bases are shared with TRBD1. CDR1 is MDHEN and CDR2 is SYDVKM in the germline V gene. The CDR3 has 17 amino acids. Trimming at V came to 3 bases and at J to 7 bases, leaving 16 bases not matched to a gene. In DNA form, the CDR3 reads TGTGCCAGCAGTTTTAGCCGGGACAGGCCACCTCCAGGGACCCAGTACTTC. Translating it yields CASSFSRDRPPPGTQYF. Drawing the rest from reference TRBV28 and TRBJ2-5, the complete variable domain is DVKVTQSSRYLVKRTGEKVFLECVQDMDHENMFWYRQDPGLGLRLIYFSYDVKMKEKGDIPEGYSVSREKKERFSLILESASTNQTSMYLCASSFSRDRPPPGTQYFGPGTRLLVL.

V is TRBV6-6 and J is TRBJ2-5; 13 nucleotides agree with TRBD2. V trimming: 5 bases; J trimming: 8 bases; junction bases outside the gene matches: 23. The germline V gene has CDR1 MNHNY and CDR2 SVGAGI (reference sequence). This CDR3 spans 20 amino acids. The CDR3 protein is CASSLGGTDGTSGARRTQYF. Written as DNA, the CDR3 is TGTGCCAGCAGTCTAGGGGGGACAGACGGGACTAGCGGGGCGAGGAGAACCCAGTACTTC.

The chain uses TRBV7-2 and TRBJ2-2; no clear D gene. Germline lookup yields CDR1 SGHTA and CDR2 FQGNSA. Trimming shortened V by 4 bases and J by 5 bases, and 5 bases separated the two germline ends. The CDR3 spans 12 residues. The CDR3 spells CASSSRTGELFF. The CDR3 DNA sequence: TGTGCCAGCAGCTCACGGACCGGGGAGCTGTTTTTT.